This TCR beta chain is drawn from a study of post-analysis software for immune sequencing data. At the level of the study: Relapsing-remitting, secondary progressive and progressive-relapsing courses of multiple sclerosis were included.

The CDR3 length is 14 residues. Germline CDR1 and CDR2: SGHAT and FQNNGV. TCR beta libraries were prepared from cDNA with unique molecular identifiers. TCRdb re-called the PCR reads through MiXCR, storing one row per CDR3 protein. The table shows a few hundred thousand distinct CDR3 sequences, with approximately 34% occurring only once. The sample holds a few counts of this clonotype. Its antigen remains unknown. Study-level results: For normalized Chao1 diversity, multiple sclerosis patients scored significantly lower than controls did. TRBV segments more frequent in patients than in controls numbered about 5 and included TRBV5-6, TRBV5-1 and TRBV20-1.

The receptor was derived from a girl aged 2 to 17 with multiple sclerosis. The chain links TRBV11-2 to TRBJ2-4; D is uncertain. The tail of the sequence fits TRBJ2-7 better, so the J call may be wrong. The sample consisted of blood. The CDR3 spells CASSLVGTHYEQYF. DNA of the CDR3: TGTGCCAGCAGCTTAGTGGGCACCCACTACGAGCAGTACTTC.